The rows below give T cell receptor beta chains drawn from one sample of a study of T cell clones after liver transplantation. This table comes from immunoSEQ multiplex PCR, and its TCRdb copy is limited to in-frame clones, with some not included. Of 55,000 to 75,000 clones in the sample, around three quarters were seen once. Sequences were derived from CD4+ T cells from blood, sampled at the approximately 15-month timepoint. These receptor sequences come from a human patient who received a liver transplant. Certain T cells may be donor cells from the graft. Each CDR3 is given with its conserved first and last residue. The D gene is left open where the match is weak. Expanded clones get a size class; other rows say once, few or many, or leave the size out.

>-|TRBJ2-3|once|TRBV6-1
TGTGCCAGCAGGGTGGCTAGCATGGATACGCAGTATTTT
CASRVASMDTQYF
>-|TRBJ2-2|-|TRBV5-1
TGCGCCAGCAGCCCACCTGAACAGGGATCGGGCGGGGAGCTGTTTTTT
CASSPPEQGSGGELFF
>TRBD1|TRBJ2-5|-|TRBV30
TGTGCCTGGAGTCGATTACAGGGGCAGCAGTACTTC
CAWSRLQGQQYF
>-|TRBJ2-3|-|TRBV6-1
TGTGCCAGTCAAAATACTGGGGGGAGCACAGATACGCAGTATTTT
CASQNTGGSTDTQYF
>TRBD1|TRBJ1-2|-|TRBV28
TGTGCCATTGGTCAGGGACAGGGGTATGGCTACACCTTC
CAIGQGQGYGYTF
>TRBD1|TRBJ1-2|-|TRBV11-3
TGTGCCAGCAGCTCGGGACAGGGGGCTTTGGATGGCTACACCTTC
CASSSGQGALDGYTF
>-|TRBJ1-4|-|TRBV11-3
TGTGCCAGCAGCTTGACGGGAAAACTGTTTTTT
CASSLTGKLFF
>-|TRBJ2-5|-|TRBV7-9
TGTGCCAGCAGCTTAGCAACAGGGCTAGAGACCCAGTACTTC
CASSLATGLETQYF
>-|TRBJ2-5|-|TRBV5-4
TGTGCCAGCAGCGGAGCGTTGCAAGAGACCCAGTACTTC
CASSGALQETQYF
>TRBD1|TRBJ2-2|-|TRBV11-3
TGTGCCAGCAGCCCAAGACAGGGGGTCTCCGGGGAGCTGTTTTTT
CASSPRQGVSGELFF
>TRBD1|TRBJ1-5|many|TRBV6-5
TGTGCCAGCAGGGGACAGAACAATCAGCCCCAGCATTTT
CASRGQNNQPQHF
>-|TRBJ2-3|-|TRBV6-1
TGTGCCAGCAGTGAGGTCCGAAAAGATACGCAGTATTTT
CASSEVRKDTQYF
>TRBD2|TRBJ2-6|-|TRBV30
TGTGCCTGGAGTGCCGGGACTAGGATCGGGGCCAACGTCCTGACTTTC
CAWSAGTRIGANVLTF
>-|TRBJ2-5|-|TRBV19
TGTGCCAGTAGGAAGGGACTTCAAGAGACCCAGTACTTC
CASRKGLQETQYF
>TRBD1|TRBJ1-1|few|TRBV18
TGTGCCAGCTCACCTGCCCTACAGGGACAGGGGGCGACTGAAGCTTTCTTT
CASSPALQGQGATEAFF
>-|TRBJ2-7|-|TRBV11-2
TGTGCCAGCAGCTTAGGTCATGCAGGGTACGCCGAGCAGTACTTC
CASSLGHAGYAEQYF
>-|TRBJ2-5|once|TRBV7-9
TGTGCCAGCAGTTCCGCCGGTGAAGAGACCCAGTACTTC
CASSSAGEETQYF
>-|TRBJ1-5|-|TRBV7-9
TGTGCCAGCAGCTTAGCAGGAGATAGCAATCAGCCCCAGCATTTT
CASSLAGDSNQPQHF
>-|TRBJ1-1|-|TRBV10-2
TGCGCCAGCAGTGAGTCTAGGGGGTACGGGGGGCTCATGAACACTGAAGCTTTCTTT
CASSESRGYGGLMNTEAFF
>-|TRBJ1-2|few|TRBV28
TGTGCCAGCAGTCAGTGGGGTGGGGACCCGTCTAGCTACACCTTC
CASSQWGGDPSSYTF
>TRBD1|TRBJ1-4|-|TRBV28
TGTGCCAGCAGTCCCGGACAGGGTCGGGAAAAACTGTTTTTT
CASSPGQGREKLFF
>-|TRBJ1-1|-|TRBV18
TGTGCCAGCTCACCACTCGAGGCTAACACTGAAGCTTTCTTT
CASSPLEANTEAFF
>-|TRBJ2-5|few|TRBV5-6
TGTGCCAGCAGCTTGAGCGCGTTCCAAGAGACCCAGTACTTC
CASSLSAFQETQYF
>TRBD1|TRBJ1-1|-|TRBV30
TGTGCCTGGCGAACCGGGACAGTTAACACTGAAGCTTTCTTT
CAWRTGTVNTEAFF
>-|TRBJ2-2|-|TRBV4-2
TGTGCCAGCAGCCAAGGGGTGCGGGGGCGTACCGGGGAGCTGTTTTTT
CASSQGVRGRTGELFF
>-|TRBJ1-5|-|TRBV7-2
TGTGCCAGCAGCTCCCGGGGAGGGCCTTATAGCAATCAGCCCCAGCATTTT
CASSSRGGPYSNQPQHF
>TRBD1|TRBJ1-6|-|TRBV5-1
TGCGCCAGCAGCTCGGGACAGGGGAATAATTCACCCCTCCACTTT
CASSSGQGNNSPLHF
>-|TRBJ1-1|-|TRBV28
TGTGCCAGCAGTCCTACTCGACAGAACACTGAAGCTTTCTTT
CASSPTRQNTEAFF
>-|TRBJ1-5|-|TRBV19
TGTGCCAGTACCTTCTCAGGGGTTCAGCCCCAGCATTTT
CASTFSGVQPQHF
>-|TRBJ2-1|once|TRBV7-9
TGTGCCAGCAGTCCGACAGTCCCTCGTTACAATGAGCAGTTCTTC
CASSPTVPRYNEQFF
>TRBD1|TRBJ1-1|-|TRBV6-5
TGTGCCAGCAGTTACTCGACAGGGAGGACTGAAGCTTTCTTT
CASSYSTGRTEAFF
>TRBD2|TRBJ2-3|-|TRBV29-1
TGCAGCGTTGAGACCGGGACTAGCGGGGGAACGCAGTATTTT
CSVETGTSGGTQYF
>-|TRBJ2-1|-|TRBV4-3
TGCGCCAGCAGCCAAGATGGATCGGGCTGGGCGTACAATGAGCAGTTCTTC
CASSQDGSGWAYNEQFF
>-|TRBJ1-1|medium-sized|TRBV2
TGTGCCGATGTAGGGGAGAACACTGAAGCTTTCTTT
CADVGENTEAFF
>-|TRBJ1-6|-|TRBV5-1
TGCGCCAGCAGCTTGGCGGGGGGTCCGAGGTCACCCCTCCACTTT
CASSLAGGPRSPLHF
>TRBD2|TRBJ2-3|-|TRBV5-1
TGCGCCAGCAGCGTTTTACTAGCGGGGTCGACAGATACGCAGTATTTT
CASSVLLAGSTDTQYF
>-|TRBJ2-5|-|TRBV6-5
TGTGCCAGCAGCGGACGAGGGGCCCAGTACTTC
CASSGRGAQYF